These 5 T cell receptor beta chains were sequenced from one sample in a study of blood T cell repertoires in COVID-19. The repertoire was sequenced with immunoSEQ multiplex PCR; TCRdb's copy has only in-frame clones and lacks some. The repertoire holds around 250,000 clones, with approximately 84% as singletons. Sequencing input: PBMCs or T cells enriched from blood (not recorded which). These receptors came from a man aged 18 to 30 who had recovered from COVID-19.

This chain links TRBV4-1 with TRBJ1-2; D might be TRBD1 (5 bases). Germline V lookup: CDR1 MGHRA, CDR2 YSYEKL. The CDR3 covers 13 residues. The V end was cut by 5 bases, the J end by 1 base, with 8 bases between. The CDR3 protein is CASSRDSNYGYTF. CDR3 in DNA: TGCGCCAGCAGCAGAGACAGTAACTATGGCTACACCTTC.

The CDR3 here is CASSHRPGQGMVTCNQPQHF. CDR3 DNA sequence: TGTGCCAGCAGCCACCGCCCGGGACAGGGGATGGTTACGTGCAATCAGCCCCAGCATTTT. This chain links TRBV6-7 with TRBJ1-5, with 10 bases identical to TRBD1. TRBV6-7 is known as an ORF, though its function is uncertain. The junction had 19 bases not matched to a gene; V was cut back by 6 bases and J by 2 bases. The CDR3 has 20 amino acids.

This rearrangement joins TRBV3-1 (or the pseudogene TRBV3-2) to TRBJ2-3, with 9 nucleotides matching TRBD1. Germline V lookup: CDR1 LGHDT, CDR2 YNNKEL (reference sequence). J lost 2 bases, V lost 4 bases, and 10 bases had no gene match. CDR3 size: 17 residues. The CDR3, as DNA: TGTGCCAGCAGCCCCGAAAGACAGGGGGGTGTCACAGATACGCAGTATTTT. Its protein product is CASSPERQGGVTDTQYF.

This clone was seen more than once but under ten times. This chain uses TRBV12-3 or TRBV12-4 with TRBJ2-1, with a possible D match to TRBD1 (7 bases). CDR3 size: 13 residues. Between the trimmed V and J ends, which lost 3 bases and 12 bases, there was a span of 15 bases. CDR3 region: CASSLRDSYTQFF. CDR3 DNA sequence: TGTGCCAGCAGTTTGCGGGACAGCTATACGCAGTTCTTC.

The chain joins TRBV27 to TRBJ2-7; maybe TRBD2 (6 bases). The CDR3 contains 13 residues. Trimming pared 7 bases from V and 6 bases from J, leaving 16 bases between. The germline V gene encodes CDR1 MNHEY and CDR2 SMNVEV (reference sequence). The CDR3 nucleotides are TGTGCCAGCACCCCGTCGTGGGGAGGCGAGCAGTACTTC. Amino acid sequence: CASTPSWGGEQYF.